This T cell receptor (beta chain) was profiled in a study of cytomegalovirus exposure and HLA in healthy donors. Findings and limits, study-wide: Presence/absence analyses assumed roughly uniform sequencing depth across donors. Most TCR beta V segments were productive about 90% or about 30% of the time in an earlier analysis.

Germline CDR1 SGHAT, CDR2 FQNNGV. The CDR3 spans 15 residues. With V trimmed by 1 base and J by 4 bases, 1 base remained unmatched. For this clone: The antigen remains undetermined.

Use of 60 Vbeta and 13 Jbeta primers characterized the PCR. TCRdb's table, derived via immunoSEQ multiplex PCR, lists solely in-frame clones and lacks some. The sample holds roughly 120,000 clones. The chain is built from TRBV11-2 and TRBJ2-7; 13 positions match TRBD2. The source of this sequence is a man aged 25-45 years in good health and CMV-seronegative. The sequenced sample was PBMCs. Here the CDR3 DNA reads TGTGCCAGCAGCTTAGCGGGACTAGCGGGGTACGAGCAGTACTTC. Translating gives CASSLAGLAGYEQYF.